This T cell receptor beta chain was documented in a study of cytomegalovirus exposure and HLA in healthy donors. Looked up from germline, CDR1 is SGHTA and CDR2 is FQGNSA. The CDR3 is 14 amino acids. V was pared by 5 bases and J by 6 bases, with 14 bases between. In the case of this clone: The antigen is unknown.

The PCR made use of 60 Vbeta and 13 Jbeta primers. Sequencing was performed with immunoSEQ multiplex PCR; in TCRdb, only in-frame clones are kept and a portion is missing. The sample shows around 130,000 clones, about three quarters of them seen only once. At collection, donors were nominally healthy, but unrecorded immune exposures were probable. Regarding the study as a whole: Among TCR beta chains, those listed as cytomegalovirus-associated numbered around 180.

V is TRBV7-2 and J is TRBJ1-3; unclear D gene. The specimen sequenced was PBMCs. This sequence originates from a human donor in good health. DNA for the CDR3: TGTGCCAGCAGCCCCGGGGTCCCGGTAAACACCATATATTTT. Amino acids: CASSPGVPVNTIYF.